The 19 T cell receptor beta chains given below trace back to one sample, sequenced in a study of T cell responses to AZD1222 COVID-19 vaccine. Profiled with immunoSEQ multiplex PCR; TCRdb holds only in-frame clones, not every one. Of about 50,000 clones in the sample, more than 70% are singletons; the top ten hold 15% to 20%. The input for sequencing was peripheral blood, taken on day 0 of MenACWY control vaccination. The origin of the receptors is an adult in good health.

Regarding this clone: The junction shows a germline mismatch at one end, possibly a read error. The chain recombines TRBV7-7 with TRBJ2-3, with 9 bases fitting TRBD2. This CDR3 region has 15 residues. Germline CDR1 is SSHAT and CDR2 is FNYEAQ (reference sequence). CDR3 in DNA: TGTGCTAGCAGCGTGGGGAGCGGGAGGACAGATACGCAGTATTTT. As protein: CASSVGSGRTDTQYF.

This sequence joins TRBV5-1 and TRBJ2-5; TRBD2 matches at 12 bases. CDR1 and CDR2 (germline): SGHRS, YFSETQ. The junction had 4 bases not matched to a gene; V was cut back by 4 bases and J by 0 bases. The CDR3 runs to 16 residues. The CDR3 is CASSIGLAGNQETQYF. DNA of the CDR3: TGCGCCAGCAGCATCGGACTAGCGGGGAACCAAGAGACCCAGTACTTC.

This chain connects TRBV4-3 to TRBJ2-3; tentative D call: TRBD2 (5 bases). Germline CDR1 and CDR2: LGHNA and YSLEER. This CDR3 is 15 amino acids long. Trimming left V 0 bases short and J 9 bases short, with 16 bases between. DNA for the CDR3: TGCGCCAGCAGCCAAGATTTTCCCGGGCCGGGGACGCAGTATTTT. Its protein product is CASSQDFPGPGTQYF.

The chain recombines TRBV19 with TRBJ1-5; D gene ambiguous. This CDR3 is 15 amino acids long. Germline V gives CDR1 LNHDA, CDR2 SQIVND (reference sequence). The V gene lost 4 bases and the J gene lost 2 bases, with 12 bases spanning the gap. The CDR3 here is CASSNVGRGNQPQHF. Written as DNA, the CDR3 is TGTGCCAGTAGTAACGTCGGACGGGGCAATCAGCCCCAGCATTTT.

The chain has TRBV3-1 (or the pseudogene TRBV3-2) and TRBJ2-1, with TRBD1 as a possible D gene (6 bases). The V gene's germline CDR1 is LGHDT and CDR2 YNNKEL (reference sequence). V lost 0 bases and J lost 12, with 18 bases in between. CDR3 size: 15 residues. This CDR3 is CASSQERRGTRGQFF. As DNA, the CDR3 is TGTGCCAGCAGCCAAGAAAGAAGGGGTACCAGGGGGCAGTTCTTC.

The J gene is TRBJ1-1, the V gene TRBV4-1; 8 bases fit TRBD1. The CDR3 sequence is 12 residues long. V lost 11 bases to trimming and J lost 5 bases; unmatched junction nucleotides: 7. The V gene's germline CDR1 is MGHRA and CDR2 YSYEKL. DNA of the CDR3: TGCGCCGCACGACAGGGGTGGACTGAAGCTTTCTTT. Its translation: CAARQGWTEAFF.

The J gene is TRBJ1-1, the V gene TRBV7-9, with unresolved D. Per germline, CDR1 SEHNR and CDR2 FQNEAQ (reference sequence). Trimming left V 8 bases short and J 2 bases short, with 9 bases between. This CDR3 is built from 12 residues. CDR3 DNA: TGTGCCAGCGACGTCGGAAACACTGAAGCTTTCTTT. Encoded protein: CASDVGNTEAFF.

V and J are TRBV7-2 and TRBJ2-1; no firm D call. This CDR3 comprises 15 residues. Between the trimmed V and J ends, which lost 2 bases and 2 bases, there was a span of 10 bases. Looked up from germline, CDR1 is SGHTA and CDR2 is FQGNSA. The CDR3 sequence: CASSLSTAAYNEQFF. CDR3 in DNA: TGTGCCAGCAGCTTATCTACCGCAGCCTACAATGAGCAGTTCTTC. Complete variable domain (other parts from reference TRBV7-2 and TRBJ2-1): GAGVSQSPSNKVTEKGKDVELRCDPISGHTALYWYRQSLGQGLEFLIYFQGNSAPDKSGLPSDRFSAERTGGSVSTLTIQRTQQEDSAVYLCASSLSTAAYNEQFFGPGTRLTVL.

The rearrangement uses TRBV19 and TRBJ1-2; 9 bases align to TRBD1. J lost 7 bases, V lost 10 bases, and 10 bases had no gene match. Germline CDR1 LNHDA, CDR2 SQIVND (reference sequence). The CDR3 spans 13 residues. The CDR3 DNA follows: TGTGCCACCTATCAACAGGGGGCGCTTGGCTACACCTTC. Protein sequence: CATYQQGALGYTF.

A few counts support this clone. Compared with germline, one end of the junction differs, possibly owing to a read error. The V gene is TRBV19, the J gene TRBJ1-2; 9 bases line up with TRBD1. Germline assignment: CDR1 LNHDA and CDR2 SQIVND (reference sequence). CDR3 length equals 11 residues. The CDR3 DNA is TGTGCCAGTAGTGACAGGGGGAGATTATTCTTC. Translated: CASSDRGRLFF.

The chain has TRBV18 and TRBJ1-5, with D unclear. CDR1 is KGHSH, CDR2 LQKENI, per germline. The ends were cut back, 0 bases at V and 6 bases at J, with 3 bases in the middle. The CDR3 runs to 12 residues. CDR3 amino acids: CASSPPGQPQHF. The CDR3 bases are TGTGCCAGCTCACCACCAGGTCAGCCCCAGCATTTT.

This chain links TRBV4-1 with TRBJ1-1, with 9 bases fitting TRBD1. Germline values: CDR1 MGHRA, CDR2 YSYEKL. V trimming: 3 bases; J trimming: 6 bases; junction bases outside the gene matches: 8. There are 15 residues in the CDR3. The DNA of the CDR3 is TGCGCCAGCAGCCAGGAGGGACAGGGTAGCCCTGAAGCTTTCTTT. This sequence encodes CASSQEGQGSPEAFF.

The CDR3 is CASSLGRGNEQFF. In DNA, the CDR3 is TGCGCCAGCAGCTTGGGGAGGGGCAATGAGCAGTTCTTC. The rearrangement links TRBV5-1 to TRBJ2-1; D is perhaps TRBD2 (6 bases). Germline CDR1 is SGHRS and CDR2 is YFSETQ. Trimming pared 0 bases from V and 6 bases from J, leaving 7 bases between. The CDR3 totals 13 residues.

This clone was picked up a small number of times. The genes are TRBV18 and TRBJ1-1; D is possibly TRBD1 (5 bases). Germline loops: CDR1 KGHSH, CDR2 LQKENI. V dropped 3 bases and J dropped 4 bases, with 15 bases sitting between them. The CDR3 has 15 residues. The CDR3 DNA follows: TGTGCCAGCTCACCGCCCGGGACTCTCGGCACTGAAGCTTTCTTT. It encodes CASSPPGTLGTEAFF. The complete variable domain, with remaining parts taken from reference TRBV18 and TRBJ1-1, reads NAGVMQNPRHLVRRRGQEARLRCSPMKGHSHVYWYRQLPEEGLKFMVYLQKENIIDESGMPKERFSAEFPKEGPSILRIQQVVRGDSAAYFCASSPPGTLGTEAFFGQGTRLTVV.

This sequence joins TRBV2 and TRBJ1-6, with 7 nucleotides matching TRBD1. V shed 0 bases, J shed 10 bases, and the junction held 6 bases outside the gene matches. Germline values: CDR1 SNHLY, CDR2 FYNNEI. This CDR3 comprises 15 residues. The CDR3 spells CASSEAGRGASPLHF. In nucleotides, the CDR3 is TGTGCCAGCAGTGAAGCGGGCAGGGGGGCCTCACCCCTCCACTTT.

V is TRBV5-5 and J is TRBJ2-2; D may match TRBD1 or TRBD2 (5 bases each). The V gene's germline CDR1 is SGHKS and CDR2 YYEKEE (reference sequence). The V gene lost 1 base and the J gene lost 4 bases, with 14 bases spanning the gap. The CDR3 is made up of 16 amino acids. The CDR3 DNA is TGTGCCAGCAGCTTGTCGTGGGACGCGAGCACCGGGGAGCTGTTTTTT. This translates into CASSLSWDASTGELFF.

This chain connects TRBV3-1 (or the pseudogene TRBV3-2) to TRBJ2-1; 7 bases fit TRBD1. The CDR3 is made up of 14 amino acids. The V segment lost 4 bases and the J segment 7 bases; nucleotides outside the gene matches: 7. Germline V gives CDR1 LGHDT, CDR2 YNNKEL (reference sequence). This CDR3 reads CASSRGQAQNEQFF. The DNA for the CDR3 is TGTGCCAGCAGCCGAGGACAGGCACAAAATGAGCAGTTCTTC.

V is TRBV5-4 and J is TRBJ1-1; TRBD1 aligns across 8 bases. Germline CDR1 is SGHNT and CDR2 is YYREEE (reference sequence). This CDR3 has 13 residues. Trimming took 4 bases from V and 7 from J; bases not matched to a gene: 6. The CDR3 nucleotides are TGTGCCAGCAGCCTCGACAGGGGTCTTGAAGCTTTCTTT. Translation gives CASSLDRGLEAFF.

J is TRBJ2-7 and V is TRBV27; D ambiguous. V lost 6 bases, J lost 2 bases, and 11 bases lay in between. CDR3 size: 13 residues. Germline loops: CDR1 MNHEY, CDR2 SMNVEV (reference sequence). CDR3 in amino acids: CASSLQRPYEQYF. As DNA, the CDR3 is TGTGCCAGCAGCCTACAGAGGCCCTACGAGCAGTACTTC.